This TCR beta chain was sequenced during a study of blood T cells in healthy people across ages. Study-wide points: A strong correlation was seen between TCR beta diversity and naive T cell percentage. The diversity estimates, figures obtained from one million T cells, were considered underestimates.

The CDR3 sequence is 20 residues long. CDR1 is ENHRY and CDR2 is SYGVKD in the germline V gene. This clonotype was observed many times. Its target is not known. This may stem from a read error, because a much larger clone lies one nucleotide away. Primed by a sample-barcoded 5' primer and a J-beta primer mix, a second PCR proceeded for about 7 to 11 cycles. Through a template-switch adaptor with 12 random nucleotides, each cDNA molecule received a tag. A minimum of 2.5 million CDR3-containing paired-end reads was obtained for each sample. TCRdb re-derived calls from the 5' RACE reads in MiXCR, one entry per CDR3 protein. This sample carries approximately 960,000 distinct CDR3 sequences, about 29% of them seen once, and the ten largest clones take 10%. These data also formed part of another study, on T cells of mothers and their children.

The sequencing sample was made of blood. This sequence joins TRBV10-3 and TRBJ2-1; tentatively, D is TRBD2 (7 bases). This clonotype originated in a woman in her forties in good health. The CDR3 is CAFSFARGATTTSYYNEQFF. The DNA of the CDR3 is TGTGCCTTCAGTTTTGCCCGGGGGGCAACAACGACATCCTACTACAATGAGCAGTTCTTC.